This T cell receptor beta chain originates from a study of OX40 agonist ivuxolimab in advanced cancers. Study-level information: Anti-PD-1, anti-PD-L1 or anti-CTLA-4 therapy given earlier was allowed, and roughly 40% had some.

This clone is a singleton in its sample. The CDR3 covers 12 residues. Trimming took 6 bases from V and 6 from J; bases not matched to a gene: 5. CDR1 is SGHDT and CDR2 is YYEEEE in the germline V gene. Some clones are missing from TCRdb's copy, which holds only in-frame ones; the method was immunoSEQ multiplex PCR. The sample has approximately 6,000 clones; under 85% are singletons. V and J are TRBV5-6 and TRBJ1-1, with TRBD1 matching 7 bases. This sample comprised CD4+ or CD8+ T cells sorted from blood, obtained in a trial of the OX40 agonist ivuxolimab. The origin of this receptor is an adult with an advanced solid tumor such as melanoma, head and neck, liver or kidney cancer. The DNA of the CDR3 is TGTGCCAGCACCTACAGGGGCGCTGAAGCTTTCTTT. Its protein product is CASTYRGAEAFF. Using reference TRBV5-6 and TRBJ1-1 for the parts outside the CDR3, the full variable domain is DAGVTQSPTHLIKTRGQQVTLRCSPKSGHDTVSWYQQALGQGPQFIFQYYEEEERQRGNFPDRFSGHQFPNYSSELNVNALLLGDSALYLCASTYRGAEAFFGQGTRLTVV.